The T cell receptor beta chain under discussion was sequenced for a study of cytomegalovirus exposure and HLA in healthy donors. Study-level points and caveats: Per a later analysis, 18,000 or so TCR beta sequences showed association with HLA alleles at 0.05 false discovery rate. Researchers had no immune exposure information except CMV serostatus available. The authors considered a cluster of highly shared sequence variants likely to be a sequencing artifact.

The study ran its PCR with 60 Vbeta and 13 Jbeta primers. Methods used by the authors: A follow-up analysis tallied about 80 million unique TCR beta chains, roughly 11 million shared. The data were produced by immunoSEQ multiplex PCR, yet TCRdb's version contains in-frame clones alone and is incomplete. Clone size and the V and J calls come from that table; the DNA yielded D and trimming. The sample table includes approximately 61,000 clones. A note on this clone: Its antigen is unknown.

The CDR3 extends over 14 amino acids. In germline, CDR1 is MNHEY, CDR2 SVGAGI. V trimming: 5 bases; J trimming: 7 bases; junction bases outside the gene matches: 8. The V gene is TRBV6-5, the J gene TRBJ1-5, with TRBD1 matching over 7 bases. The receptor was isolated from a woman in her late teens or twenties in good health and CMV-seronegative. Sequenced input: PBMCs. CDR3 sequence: CASSVYRGVQPQHF. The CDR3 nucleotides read TGTGCCAGCAGTGTCTACAGGGGAGTACAGCCCCAGCATTTT.